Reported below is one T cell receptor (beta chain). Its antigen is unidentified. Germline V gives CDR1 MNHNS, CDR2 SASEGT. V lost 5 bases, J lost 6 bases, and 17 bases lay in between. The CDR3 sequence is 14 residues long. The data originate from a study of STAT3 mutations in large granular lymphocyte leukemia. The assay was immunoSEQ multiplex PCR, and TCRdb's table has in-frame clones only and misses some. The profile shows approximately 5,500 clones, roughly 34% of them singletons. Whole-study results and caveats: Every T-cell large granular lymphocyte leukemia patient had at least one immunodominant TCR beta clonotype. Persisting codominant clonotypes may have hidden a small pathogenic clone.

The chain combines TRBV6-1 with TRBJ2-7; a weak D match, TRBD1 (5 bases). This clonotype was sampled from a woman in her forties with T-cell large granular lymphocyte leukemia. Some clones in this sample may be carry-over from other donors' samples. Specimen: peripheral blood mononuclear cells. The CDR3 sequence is CASSLQGLVGEQYF. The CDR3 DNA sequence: TGTGCCAGCAGTCTCCAGGGTTTGGTGGGCGAGCAGTACTTC.